These T cell receptor beta chains were read from a single sample in a study of CD8 T cells in ankylosing spondylitis. TCRdb re-derived calls from the 5' RACE reads in MiXCR, one entry per CDR3 protein. The table has some 120,000 distinct CDR3 sequences, approximately 14% seen once. The material sequenced was blood, either unsorted or a sorted T cell fraction (not recorded which). These receptors were obtained from a female donor with ankylosing spondylitis or in good health (not recorded which). CDR3s include the opening cysteine and the closing phenylalanine or tryptophan. D genes are given only for firm matches. Clone sizes are given selectively: once, few, many, or a class where the clone is expanded.

clone_size	j_call	v_call	d_call	cdr3_aa	cdr3_nt
many	TRBJ2-5	TRBV29-1	-	CSVEEETQYF	TGCAGCGTTGAGGAAGAGACCCAGTACTTC
many	TRBJ2-1	TRBV5-1	TRBD1	CASSPGQGSYNEQFF	TGCGCCAGCAGCCCGGGACAGGGCTCCTACAATGAGCAGTTCTTC
many	TRBJ2-1	TRBV11-2	-	CASNLGGGSHNEQFF	TGTGCCAGCAACCTAGGGGGCGGGAGCCACAATGAGCAGTTCTTC
few	TRBJ2-5	TRBV20-1	-	CSATGPQETQYF	TGCAGTGCTACTGGACCCCAAGAGACCCAGTACTTC
few	TRBJ2-3	TRBV20-1	TRBD2	CSARELTSGRDTQYF	TGCAGTGCTAGAGAATTGACTAGCGGAAGAGATACGCAGTATTTT
-	TRBJ2-4	TRBV12-3/TRBV12-4	-	CASSPWTKDIQYF	TGTGCCAGCAGTCCTTGGACCAAGGACATTCAGTACTTC
many	TRBJ2-7	TRBV20-1	-	CSARDAARYEQYF	TGCAGTGCTAGAGATGCGGCTCGCTACGAGCAGTACTTC
many	TRBJ2-3	TRBV7-9	TRBD2	CASSSGLVPPHTDTQYF	TGTGCCAGCAGCTCGGGACTAGTTCCCCCGCACACAGATACGCAGTATTTT
many	TRBJ2-5	TRBV5-1	TRBD1	CASSGGQGTRETQYF	TGCGCCAGCAGCGGAGGACAGGGAACGCGAGAGACCCAGTACTTC
many	TRBJ2-1	TRBV27	-	CASSLDGYNEQFF	TGTGCCAGCAGTTTAGACGGATACAATGAGCAGTTCTTC
few	TRBJ2-1	TRBV7-3	-	CASSGEYANEQFF	TGTGCCAGCAGCGGGGAATACGCTAATGAGCAGTTCTTC
-	TRBJ2-7	TRBV7-2	TRBD1	CASSVRGRGFDEQYF	TGTGCCAGCAGCGTCAGGGGGCGCGGTTTTGACGAGCAGTACTTC
few	TRBJ2-6	TRBV6-1	-	CASVAAGANVLTF	TGTGCCAGCGTGGCAGCTGGGGCCAACGTCCTGACTTTC
many	TRBJ2-5	TRBV5-1	TRBD2	CATSMGRTSGEIQETQYF	TGCGCCACCTCAATGGGAAGGACTAGCGGAGAGATCCAAGAGACCCAGTACTTC
few	TRBJ1-1	TRBV20-1	-	CSARDDGLKGFF	TGCAGTGCTAGAGATGATGGGCTGAAGGGTTTCTTT
-	TRBJ2-2	TRBV7-6	TRBD2	CASSLAGLAGGPTPNTGELFF	TGTGCCAGCAGCTTAGCGGGACTAGCGGGAGGTCCCACACCGAACACCGGGGAGCTGTTTTTT
many	TRBJ2-7	TRBV20-1	-	CSARSRTGEQYF	TGCAGTGCTAGATCCCGTACTGGTGAGCAGTACTTC
-	TRBJ2-3	TRBV6-1	-	CASTSGQAQYF	TGTGCCAGCACCTCTGGGCAGGCGCAGTATTTT
-	TRBJ1-3	TRBV7-8	-	CASSLRGTQGNSGNTIYF	TGTGCCAGCAGCTTAAGAGGAACACAGGGAAACTCTGGAAACACCATATATTTT
few	TRBJ2-2	TRBV24-1	TRBD1	CATSDQRQGRTGELFF	TGTGCCACCAGTGACCAAAGACAGGGTCGGACCGGGGAGCTGTTTTTT
-	TRBJ1-5	TRBV12-3/TRBV12-4	-	CASSRGGSNQPQHF	TGTGCCAGCAGCCGGGGGGGGAGCAATCAGCCCCAGCATTTT
-	TRBJ2-7	TRBV7-9	-	CASSTTGFEQYF	TGTGCCAGCAGCACAACGGGGTTCGAGCAGTACTTC
many	TRBJ1-1	TRBV18	-	CATLGGMNTEAFF	TGTGCCACCCTAGGAGGAATGAACACTGAAGCTTTCTTT
many	TRBJ2-7	TRBV10-3	TRBD2	CATQREGYEQYF	TGTGCCACCCAGCGGGAGGGCTACGAGCAGTACTTC
many	TRBJ2-1	TRBV20-1	TRBD2	CSARDQLAGVLNEQFF	TGCAGTGCTAGAGATCAACTAGCGGGAGTGTTGAATGAGCAGTTCTTC
many	TRBJ2-2	TRBV12-3/TRBV12-4	TRBD1	CASRPQGDTGELFF	TGTGCCAGCAGACCACAGGGGGACACCGGGGAGCTGTTTTTT
many	TRBJ2-3	TRBV7-8	-	CASSLSTDTQYF	TGTGCCAGCAGCCTAAGCACAGATACGCAGTATTTT
many	TRBJ2-2	TRBV5-1	TRBD2	CASSLAGGSTGELFF	TGCGCCAGCAGCTTAGCGGGAGGATCCACCGGGGAGCTGTTTTTT
many	TRBJ2-2	TRBV6-1	-	CASSEQGHGELFF	TGTGCCAGCAGTGAACAGGGGCACGGGGAGCTGTTTTTT
many	TRBJ1-3	TRBV27	-	CASRGRVRGGGNTIYF	TGTGCCAGCAGGGGCAGGGTCCGGGGAGGAGGAAACACCATATATTTT
-	TRBJ1-1	TRBV6-1	-	CASRTPRVAGYKNTEAFF	TGTGCCAGCAGGACCCCCCGCGTTGCAGGGTACAAGAACACTGAAGCTTTCTTT
-	TRBJ1-1	TRBV3-1	-	CASSQDLGRVVGTEAFF	TGTGCCAGCAGCCAAGATCTAGGCAGGGTGGTAGGGACTGAAGCTTTCTTT
few	TRBJ2-7	TRBV7-3	TRBD2	CASSVSGASSYEQYF	TGTGCCAGCAGCGTAAGCGGGGCCAGCTCCTACGAGCAGTACTTC
-	TRBJ2-1	TRBV12-3/TRBV12-4	-	CAVEAFFSYNEQFF	TGTGCCGTGGAAGCGTTTTTCTCCTACAATGAGCAGTTCTTC
-	TRBJ1-5	TRBV20-1	TRBD1	CSATGGGESWNQPQHF	TGCAGTGCGACAGGGGGAGGGGAGAGTTGGAATCAGCCCCAGCATTTT
few	TRBJ2-7	TRBV7-2	TRBD2	CASSLARGGASEQYF	TGTGCCAGCAGCTTAGCTCGCGGGGGGGCGTCCGAGCAGTACTTC
-	TRBJ1-2	TRBV6-1	-	CASSENVGARGYTF	TGTGCCAGCAGTGAAAATGTGGGGGCGCGTGGCTACACCTTC
many	TRBJ2-3	TRBV12-3/TRBV12-4	TRBD1	CASSFRTGVTDTQYF	TGTGCCAGCAGTTTTCGGACAGGGGTTACAGATACGCAGTATTTT
-	TRBJ2-1	TRBV6-2/TRBV6-3	-	CASSYLGTRNNEQFF	TGTGCCAGCAGTTACTTGGGGACGAGAAACAATGAGCAGTTCTTC
-	TRBJ2-4	TRBV29-1	-	CSVGVASAVRYIQYF	TGCAGCGTTGGGGTGGCCTCGGCTGTTAGGTACATTCAGTACTTC
many	TRBJ2-1	TRBV10-3	-	CAISKKSQRLTDYNEQFF	TGTGCCATCAGTAAAAAAAGTCAGCGGCTTACAGACTACAATGAGCAGTTCTTC
-	TRBJ2-1	TRBV29-1	TRBD2	CSVEGTSGSYNEQFF	TGCAGCGTTGAGGGGACTAGCGGGAGCTACAATGAGCAGTTCTTC
few	TRBJ1-5	TRBV2	TRBD1	CASRPRQGAVQPQHF	TGTGCCAGCAGGCCTCGACAGGGGGCGGTTCAGCCCCAGCATTTT
many	TRBJ2-3	TRBV6-1	-	CASSEAWDTQYF	TGTGCCAGCAGTGAAGCATGGGATACGCAGTATTTT
many	TRBJ2-3	TRBV20-1	-	CSASRSAKGGDTQYF	TGCAGTGCTAGTCGAAGTGCCAAAGGTGGAGATACGCAGTATTTT
many	TRBJ2-5	TRBV5-1	TRBD1	CASSSGRTGGMSETQYF	TGCGCCAGCAGCTCGGGGCGGACAGGTGGGATGTCCGAGACCCAGTACTTC
many	TRBJ1-5	TRBV6-5	TRBD1	CASGYGQGPNQPQHF	TGTGCCAGCGGATACGGACAGGGGCCTAATCAGCCCCAGCATTTT
few	TRBJ1-5	TRBV19	-	CASSIRPQPQHF	TGTGCCAGTAGTATTCGGCCTCAGCCCCAGCATTTT
once	TRBJ2-5	TRBV7-3	-	CASSLSVGFQETQYF	TGTGCCAGCAGCTTATCGGTGGGATTCCAAGAGACCCAGTACTTC
many	TRBJ2-7	TRBV5-1	-	CASSLGAGIYEQYF	TGCGCCAGCAGCTTGGGTGCCGGAATCTACGAGCAGTACTTC
few	TRBJ2-7	TRBV30	-	CACCGRVYEQYF	TGTGCCTGTTGCGGCAGGGTATACGAGCAGTACTTC
-	TRBJ2-5	TRBV5-1	-	CASSSGTKEETQYF	TGCGCCAGCAGCTCCGGGACAAAAGAAGAGACCCAGTACTTC